The 14 T cell receptor beta chains listed next were all sequenced from one sample in a study of blood T cell repertoires in COVID-19 (TCRdb year 2020). The library was made by the immunoSEQ multiplex PCR assay. TCRdb carries this immuneACCESS record with in-frame sequences only. Its versions omit some clonotypes, under half of them owing to an unresolved V gene in the studies checked, with the rest unexplained. Within this sample are 88,000 or so clones, with over 75% of them counted one time only. The ten largest clones add up to about 4.4% of the sample. The sample consisted of peripheral blood. The receptor set was obtained from a man in his fifties or sixties with acute or convalescent COVID-19.

This chain uses TRBV28 with TRBJ1-3; TRBD1 agrees at 8 bases. The germline gives CDR1 MDHEN, CDR2 SYDVKM. The V gene end was trimmed by 6 bases and the J gene end by 0 bases; junction bases not matched to a gene: 10. The CDR3 runs 17 residues. The CDR3 sequence is CASRPTYRGASGNTIYF. Here the CDR3 DNA reads TGTGCCAGCAGACCAACCTACAGGGGGGCCTCTGGAAACACCATATATTTT. The full variable domain, rest sourced from reference TRBV28 and TRBJ1-3, is DVKVTQSSRYLVKRTGEKVFLECVQDMDHENMFWYRQDPGLGLRLIYFSYDVKMKEKGDIPEGYSVSREKKERFSLILESASTNQTSMYLCASRPTYRGASGNTIYFGEGSWLTVV.

The J gene is TRBJ2-7, the V gene TRBV19; weak D call: TRBD2 (5 bases). This CDR3 contains 11 residues. Looked up from germline, CDR1 is LNHDA and CDR2 is SQIVND (reference sequence). Trimming took 7 bases from V and 4 from J, leaving 8 bases between them. The CDR3 nucleotides read TGTGCCAGTATCGGAGGATACGAGCAGTACTTC. It yields the protein CASIGGYEQYF.

The chain joins TRBV4-2 to TRBJ2-7; 11 nucleotides agree with TRBD2. The length of the CDR3 is 14 residues. V dropped 4 bases and J dropped 3; count of bases not matched to a gene: 2. The V gene's germline CDR1 is LGHNA and CDR2 YNFKEQ. In DNA form, the CDR3 reads TGTGCCAGCAGCCGAGGACTAGCGGGCTACGAGCAGTACTTC. Amino acid sequence: CASSRGLAGYEQYF.

This clone has a handful of counts. This sequence joins TRBV10-3 and TRBJ1-2; TRBD1 might be the D (6 bases). The CDR3 runs to 14 residues. V gave up 0 bases and J gave up 4 bases, with 9 bases separating them. The V gene's germline CDR1 is ENHRY and CDR2 SYGVKD. The CDR3 sequence: CAISESNRAYGYTF. CDR3 coding DNA: TGTGCCATCAGTGAGTCGAACAGGGCCTATGGCTACACCTTC.

The rearrangement joins TRBV7-8 to TRBJ2-7, with TRBD1 matching over 8 bases. Germline V gene lookup returns CDR1 SGHVS and CDR2 FQNEAQ. The J segment lost 0 bases and the V segment lost 1 base, leaving 5 bases of the junction unmatched. The CDR3 totals 16 residues. For the CDR3, the DNA is TGTGCCAGCAGCTTAGGACAGGGGCTCCGCTCCTACGAGCAGTACTTC. It specifies CASSLGQGLRSYEQYF.

The chain is built from TRBV5-4 and TRBJ2-4; TRBD1 aligns across 7 bases. The CDR3 length is 17 residues. The V segment lost 2 bases and the J segment 2 bases; nucleotides outside the gene matches: 10. Germline values: CDR1 SGHNT, CDR2 YYREEE (reference sequence). CDR3 in amino acids: CASSFFRGLVTKNIQYF. The CDR3 coding sequence is TGTGCCAGCAGCTTTTTTAGGGGGCTCGTGACCAAAAACATTCAGTACTTC.

This chain uses TRBV7-9 with TRBJ1-3, with D uncertain. Trimming removed 1 base at V and 2 bases at J, with 12 bases between. The CDR3 consists of 16 residues. CDR1 SEHNR and CDR2 FQNEAQ come from the germline V gene (reference sequence). CDR3 DNA: TGTGCCAGCAGCTTAGGTGCCAGGCTGACTGGAAACACCATATATTTT. Translated: CASSLGARLTGNTIYF. The full variable domain, its missing parts supplied by reference TRBV7-9 and TRBJ1-3, is DTGVSQNPRHKITKRGQNVTFRCDPISEHNRLYWYRQTLGQGPEFLTYFQNEAQLEKSRLLSDRFSAERPKGSFSTLEIQRTEQGDSAMYLCASSLGARLTGNTIYFGEGSWLTVV.

In this sample, this clone turned up once. The V call is TRBV19, the J call TRBJ2-1, with D perhaps matching TRBD2 (5 bases). CDR1 is LNHDA, CDR2 SQIVND, per germline (reference sequence). The CDR3 is made up of 14 amino acids. V was cut by 5 bases and J by 0 bases, with 8 bases left in between. The chain's CDR3 is CASSWRVSYNEQFF. The CDR3 nucleotides are TGTGCCAGTAGTTGGCGGGTCTCCTACAATGAGCAGTTCTTC.

Regarding this clone: The same CDR3 arises from other DNA sequences in this sample as well. The chain is built from TRBV18 and TRBJ2-1, with 13 bases that match TRBD2. The CDR3 consists of 15 residues. The germline gives CDR1 KGHSH, CDR2 LQKENI. J was trimmed by 5 bases and V by 3 bases; bases with no gene match: 1. CDR3 residues: CASSPGLAGDNEQFF. CDR3 nucleotides: TGTGCCAGCTCACCCGGACTAGCGGGGGACAATGAGCAGTTCTTC.

The chain employs TRBV2 and TRBJ1-5; D remains unclear. With 5 bases removed from V and 0 bases from J, the gap between germline ends came to 11 bases. There are 15 residues in the CDR3. Germline values: CDR1 SNHLY, CDR2 FYNNEI. The CDR3 reads CASSTLRGSNQPQHF. Written as DNA, the CDR3 is TGTGCCAGCAGTACTCTCAGAGGTAGCAATCAGCCCCAGCATTTT.

The V and J genes are TRBV10-1 and TRBJ2-2; weak D call: TRBD1 (6 bases). V lost 6 bases, J lost 11 bases, and 19 bases lay in between. Germline CDR1 WNHNN, CDR2 SYGVQD (reference sequence). The CDR3 is 14 amino acids. CDR3 residues: CASSNGQPAGELFF. The CDR3 nucleotides read TGCGCCAGCAGCAACGGACAGCCCGCGGGTGAGCTGTTTTTT.

The chain has TRBV14 and TRBJ1-6, with D perhaps TRBD1 (6 bases). The CDR3 loop spans 13 amino acids. CDR1 is SGHDN, CDR2 FVKESK, per germline. V lost 4 bases, J lost 8 bases, and 9 bases lay in between. This CDR3 reads CASSRYRDSPLHF. The CDR3 DNA follows: TGTGCCAGCAGCCGCTACAGGGATTCACCCCTCCACTTT.

This chain links TRBV7-3 with TRBJ2-7; the match to TRBD1 covers 10 bases. The CDR3 contains 15 residues. With 1 base clipped from V and 3 bases from J, the junction kept 3 bases outside the gene matches. Germline-derived CDR1 and CDR2 are SGHTA and FQGTGA. The CDR3 DNA sequence: TGTGCCAGCAGCTTAATGGGACAGGGGATCTACGAGCAGTACTTC. Protein product: CASSLMGQGIYEQYF. Drawing the rest from reference TRBV7-3 and TRBJ2-7, the complete variable domain is GAGVSQTPSNKVTEKGKYVELRCDPISGHTALYWYRQSLGQGPEFLIYFQGTGAADDSGLPNDRFFAVRPEGSVSTLKIQRTERGDSAVYLCASSLMGQGIYEQYFGPGTRLTVT.

The chain combines TRBV6-5 with TRBJ2-2; the match to TRBD1 covers 7 bases. The trim removed 5 bases at V and 2 bases at J, leaving 5 bases unmatched. From germline, CDR1 is MNHEY and CDR2 SVGAGI. This CDR3 has 15 amino acids. CDR3 loop: CASSINRGNTGELFF. CDR3 nucleotide sequence: TGTGCCAGCAGTATAAACAGGGGAAACACCGGGGAGCTGTTTTTT.